Presented here are 5 T cell receptor beta chains from one specimen sequenced in a study of Ad26.COV2.S vaccination and SARS-CoV-2 variants. TCRdb keeps only in-frame clones here, not all; method: immunoSEQ multiplex PCR. The sample holds approximately 340,000 clones, just over 90% seen once. This specimen consisted of peripheral blood, obtained after recovery from COVID-19. These receptors were taken from a human donor who had recovered from COVID-19.

This clone was recorded once. The chain couples TRBV27 to TRBJ2-7; possible D gene TRBD2, 5 bases. CDR3 size: 17 residues. V lost 5 bases and J 4 bases, leaving 24 bases between the germline ends. Germline V lookup: CDR1 MNHEY, CDR2 SMNVEV (reference sequence). This chain's CDR3 is CASSPQVVTRLSYEQYF. The CDR3 bases are TGTGCCAGCAGTCCTCAGGTTGTAACCCGACTATCTTACGAGCAGTACTTC.

The CDR3 DNA follows: TGCAGTGCTAGTTGGGGTATTCACAATGAGCAGTTCTTC. Residues: CSASWGIHNEQFF. V gene TRBV20-1 combines with J gene TRBJ2-1; D not resolved. There are 13 residues in the CDR3. Germline V lookup: CDR1 DFQATT, CDR2 SNEGSKA (reference sequence). Trimming shortened V by 3 bases and J by 5 bases, and 11 bases separated the two germline ends.

In this sample, this clone turned up a few times. The gene calls are TRBV13 and TRBJ1-6; D may be TRBD1 (6 bases). Germline V gives CDR1 PRHDT, CDR2 FYEKMQ (reference sequence). The germline V and J ends were trimmed by 5 bases and 9 bases, with 23 bases remaining between them. The CDR3 covers 17 residues. The CDR3 coding sequence is TGTGCCAGCAGCCTCAACCGAGAGGCTTACAGGGCTTCACCCCTCCACTTT. Translating it yields CASSLNREAYRASPLHF. The complete variable domain, with remaining parts taken from reference TRBV13 and TRBJ1-6, reads AAGVIQSPRHLIKEKRETATLKCYPIPRHDTVYWYQQGPGQDPQFLISFYEKMQSDKGSIPDRFSAQQFSDYHSELNMSSLELGDSALYFCASSLNREAYRASPLHFGNGTRLTVT.

The V call is TRBV7-9, the J call TRBJ2-1; 8 positions match TRBD2. Germline V CDR1 and CDR2: SEHNR, FQNEAQ (reference sequence). CDR3 size: 17 residues. The ends lost 5 bases at V and 2 bases at J; junction bases unmatched: 11. The CDR3 bases are TGTGCCAGCAGCCTACCCCCCAACGGGGGGGCCTACAATGAGCAGTTCTTC. This translates into CASSLPPNGGAYNEQFF. The whole variable domain, remainder taken from reference TRBV7-9 and TRBJ2-1, is DTGVSQNPRHKITKRGQNVTFRCDPISEHNRLYWYRQTLGQGPEFLTYFQNEAQLEKSRLLSDRFSAERPKGSFSTLEIQRTEQGDSAMYLCASSLPPNGGAYNEQFFGPGTRLTVL.

CDR3 in DNA: TGTGCCAGCAGTTTCCGAGACAGCCCCGTGAGATATGGCTACACCTTC. Translation gives CASSFRDSPVRYGYTF. The V call is TRBV27, the J call TRBJ1-2, with a weak D call TRBD1 (5 bases). V lost 3 bases and J 5 bases, leaving 19 bases between the germline ends. Looked up from germline, CDR1 is MNHEY and CDR2 is SMNVEV (reference sequence). The CDR3 covers 16 residues.